The rows below give T cell receptor beta chains drawn from one sample of a study of somatic mutations in cytotoxic T cells in rheumatoid arthritis. Some clones are missing from TCRdb's copy, which holds only in-frame ones; the method was immunoSEQ multiplex PCR. The sample lists 8,000 or so clones; around two thirds were seen once. Source material: CD8+ T cells sorted from blood. The receptors come from an adult with rheumatoid arthritis. CDR3s include the opening cysteine and the closing phenylalanine or tryptophan. A D gene is named only where the DNA matches it firmly. Clone size is given for some rows only: seen once, a few or many times, or a class if the clone is expanded.

j_gene: TRBJ2-5; abundance: .; d_gene: .; v_gene: TRBV5-5; CDR3nt: TGTGCCAGCAGCTTGTATGGGGGAACGGGGGAGACCCAGTACTTC; CDR3aa: CASSLYGGTGETQYF
j_gene: TRBJ2-3; abundance: .; d_gene: .; v_gene: TRBV28; CDR3nt: TGTGCCAGCAGTTTCGGGGATACGCAGTATTTT; CDR3aa: CASSFGDTQYF
j_gene: TRBJ2-3; abundance: .; d_gene: TRBD2; v_gene: TRBV7-3; CDR3nt: TGTGCCAGCAGCTTAAGCGGTAGCGGGGTCACAGATACGCAGTATTTT; CDR3aa: CASSLSGSGVTDTQYF
j_gene: TRBJ1-1; abundance: .; d_gene: .; v_gene: TRBV9; CDR3nt: TGTGCCAGCAGCGCCGGTGGGACCGGCCGGAACACTGAAGCTTTCTTT; CDR3aa: CASSAGGTGRNTEAFF
j_gene: TRBJ2-5; abundance: .; d_gene: TRBD2; v_gene: TRBV5-4; CDR3nt: TGTGCCGGCAAAACTAGCGTCGAAGAGACCCAGTACTTC; CDR3aa: CAGKTSVEETQYF
j_gene: TRBJ2-7; abundance: medium-sized; d_gene: .; v_gene: TRBV5-8; CDR3nt: TGTGCCAGCATCCTCGCCGGGGCCCAGGGCTACGAGCAGTACTTC; CDR3aa: CASILAGAQGYEQYF
j_gene: TRBJ1-1; abundance: .; d_gene: .; v_gene: TRBV5-1; CDR3nt: TGCGCCAGCAGCTTGACGACCGGGGAAGACGCTTTCTTT; CDR3aa: CASSLTTGEDAFF
j_gene: TRBJ2-7; abundance: .; d_gene: .; v_gene: TRBV27; CDR3nt: TGTGCCAGCAAGATAATTGGGGCCTACGAGCAGTACTTC; CDR3aa: CASKIIGAYEQYF
j_gene: TRBJ2-7; abundance: few; d_gene: TRBD2; v_gene: TRBV11-2; CDR3nt: TGTGCCAGCAGCCCCCGGGAGAGCGGGAGACACTACGAGCAGTACTTC; CDR3aa: CASSPRESGRHYEQYF
j_gene: TRBJ1-5; abundance: .; d_gene: .; v_gene: TRBV25-1; CDR3nt: TGTGCCAGCAGTGAATATGAGGCGGGCAATCAGCCCCAGCATTTT; CDR3aa: CASSEYEAGNQPQHF
j_gene: TRBJ2-7; abundance: .; d_gene: TRBD1; v_gene: TRBV29-1; CDR3nt: TGCAGCGTTGAAGATCAGGGGACAGAGAACTACGAGCAGTACTTC; CDR3aa: CSVEDQGTENYEQYF
j_gene: TRBJ1-6; abundance: .; d_gene: .; v_gene: TRBV27; CDR3nt: TGTGCCAGCAGTTTCGTCGGGGGGCCCACACCCCTCCACTTT; CDR3aa: CASSFVGGPTPLHF
j_gene: TRBJ2-7; abundance: few; d_gene: .; v_gene: TRBV10-3; CDR3nt: TGTGCCATCAGTGAACAGCGCTACTCCTACGAGCAGTACTTC; CDR3aa: CAISEQRYSYEQYF
j_gene: TRBJ1-4; abundance: .; d_gene: TRBD1; v_gene: TRBV6-5; CDR3nt: TGTGCCAGCAGTTACTCAGAGGGGGCGATTAATGAAAAACTGTTTTTT; CDR3aa: CASSYSEGAINEKLFF
j_gene: TRBJ2-3; abundance: .; d_gene: .; v_gene: TRBV4-3; CDR3nt: TGCGCCAGCAGCCAAGATCGGAATAGCGGTAGAACAGATACGCAGTATTTT; CDR3aa: CASSQDRNSGRTDTQYF
j_gene: TRBJ2-3; abundance: .; d_gene: TRBD1; v_gene: TRBV7-9; CDR3nt: TGTGCCAGCAGCCGACGAGATACCGGGACAGGGGAAGCAGATACGCAGTATTTT; CDR3aa: CASSRRDTGTGEADTQYF
j_gene: TRBJ2-7; abundance: few; d_gene: .; v_gene: TRBV2; CDR3nt: TGTGCCAGCAGTGAATGGGAATTGCGGCAGTACTTC; CDR3aa: CASSEWELRQYF
j_gene: TRBJ1-1; abundance: .; d_gene: .; v_gene: TRBV6-5; CDR3nt: TGTGCCAGCCGATTGGGAATGAACACTGAAGCTTTCTTT; CDR3aa: CASRLGMNTEAFF
j_gene: TRBJ2-7; abundance: few; d_gene: TRBD2; v_gene: TRBV28; CDR3nt: TGTGCCAGCGGATTTCCCTGGAGGCTAGCGGGAGGCGGGTCCTACGAGCAGTACTTC; CDR3aa: CASGFPWRLAGGGSYEQYF
j_gene: TRBJ2-7; abundance: .; d_gene: TRBD2; v_gene: TRBV6-5; CDR3nt: TGTGCCAGCAGCCCCGGGACTAGCGGGAGTTACGAGCAGTACTTC; CDR3aa: CASSPGTSGSYEQYF
j_gene: TRBJ2-2; abundance: .; d_gene: TRBD1; v_gene: TRBV5-6; CDR3nt: TGTGCCAGCAGCTCCGGGCAGTCCGGGACAGCGTACACCGGGGAGCTGTTTTTT; CDR3aa: CASSSGQSGTAYTGELFF
j_gene: TRBJ2-2; abundance: .; d_gene: .; v_gene: TRBV27; CDR3nt: TGTGCAGCAGGGGGGAGCACCGGGGAGCTGTTTTTT; CDR3aa: CAAGGSTGELFF
j_gene: TRBJ2-3; abundance: few; d_gene: TRBD2; v_gene: TRBV4-2; CDR3nt: TGTGCCAGCAGCCTCCTCACGCCGGGACTAGCGGACACAGATACGCAGTATTTT; CDR3aa: CASSLLTPGLADTDTQYF
j_gene: TRBJ2-3; abundance: .; d_gene: TRBD2; v_gene: TRBV7-9; CDR3nt: TGTGCCAGCAGCCCCCCTCGGGGAGCGGGAGGGCCAATGACAGATACGCAGTATTTT; CDR3aa: CASSPPRGAGGPMTDTQYF
j_gene: TRBJ2-1; abundance: .; d_gene: TRBD2; v_gene: TRBV5-1; CDR3nt: TGCGCCAGCAGCTTGGTAGCTAGCGGGGAACTAACCTACAATGAGCAGTTCTTC; CDR3aa: CASSLVASGELTYNEQFF
j_gene: TRBJ2-5; abundance: .; d_gene: .; v_gene: TRBV9; CDR3nt: TGTGCCAGCAGCCAAGATTGGAGGGCAGGGTGGACCCAGTACTTC; CDR3aa: CASSQDWRAGWTQYF
j_gene: TRBJ2-5; abundance: .; d_gene: .; v_gene: TRBV27; CDR3nt: TGTGCCAGCAGTTTGGAAGGACAGCCACAAGAGACCCAGTACTTC; CDR3aa: CASSLEGQPQETQYF
j_gene: TRBJ2-7; abundance: once; d_gene: TRBD1; v_gene: TRBV4-1; CDR3nt: TGCGCCAGCAGCTACCTGGGGACAGGGACCTACGAGCAGTACTTC; CDR3aa: CASSYLGTGTYEQYF
j_gene: TRBJ1-2; abundance: .; d_gene: .; v_gene: TRBV7-9; CDR3nt: TGTGCCAGCAGCCCCCGCGCTCAGGACTATGGCTACACCTTC; CDR3aa: CASSPRAQDYGYTF
j_gene: TRBJ2-1; abundance: once; d_gene: TRBD1; v_gene: TRBV4-3; CDR3nt: TGCGCCAGCAGCCAATCCGGGACAGAGCCTTACAATGAGCAGTTCTTC; CDR3aa: CASSQSGTEPYNEQFF
j_gene: TRBJ2-5; abundance: .; d_gene: .; v_gene: TRBV9; CDR3nt: TGTGCCAGCAGCGTAGAAGGGGCTCCGGAGACCCAGTACTTC; CDR3aa: CASSVEGAPETQYF
j_gene: TRBJ2-7; abundance: .; d_gene: .; v_gene: TRBV5-4; CDR3nt: TGTGCCAGCAGCTTGGATGGGTACGAGCAGTACTTC; CDR3aa: CASSLDGYEQYF
j_gene: TRBJ2-2; abundance: few; d_gene: .; v_gene: TRBV10-3; CDR3nt: TGTGCCATCAGGCCAGACAACACCGGGGAGCTGTTTTTT; CDR3aa: CAIRPDNTGELFF
j_gene: TRBJ2-7; abundance: .; d_gene: TRBD1; v_gene: TRBV6-1; CDR3nt: TGTGCCAGCGGGGGACAGGGGGTCTCCTACGAGCAGTACTTC; CDR3aa: CASGGQGVSYEQYF
j_gene: TRBJ2-7; abundance: .; d_gene: .; v_gene: TRBV13; CDR3nt: TGTGCCAGCAGCTTAGGCAGCTCCTACGAGCAGTACTTC; CDR3aa: CASSLGSSYEQYF
j_gene: TRBJ1-5; abundance: .; d_gene: .; v_gene: TRBV9; CDR3nt: TGTGCCAGCAGCGCCGCAGGGTTCTATCAGCCCCAGCATTTT; CDR3aa: CASSAAGFYQPQHF
j_gene: TRBJ2-1; abundance: .; d_gene: .; v_gene: TRBV5-4; CDR3nt: TGTGCCAGCAGCTTGCGACACGACCCCTACAATGAGCAGTTCTTC; CDR3aa: CASSLRHDPYNEQFF
j_gene: TRBJ2-5; abundance: .; d_gene: .; v_gene: TRBV9; CDR3nt: TGTGCCAGCAGCGCGACAGGTTTAAAAGAGACCCAGTACTTC; CDR3aa: CASSATGLKETQYF
j_gene: TRBJ2-7; abundance: .; d_gene: .; v_gene: TRBV10-3; CDR3nt: TGTGCCATCATGGGACAAACCTACGAGCAGTACTTC; CDR3aa: CAIMGQTYEQYF
j_gene: TRBJ2-2; abundance: .; d_gene: .; v_gene: TRBV4-2; CDR3nt: TGTGCCAGCAGCCAAGGGGTCGGCCCCGGGGAGCTGTTTTTT; CDR3aa: CASSQGVGPGELFF
j_gene: TRBJ1-1; abundance: .; d_gene: .; v_gene: TRBV6-5; CDR3nt: TGTGCCAGCAGTTACAGTAGCGGTCTCAACACTGAAGCTTTCTTT; CDR3aa: CASSYSSGLNTEAFF
j_gene: TRBJ2-3; abundance: .; d_gene: TRBD2; v_gene: TRBV7-9; CDR3nt: TGTGCCAGCACCCCGGCGGGGGGAGATACGCAGTATTTT; CDR3aa: CASTPAGGDTQYF
j_gene: TRBJ2-7; abundance: few; d_gene: .; v_gene: TRBV4-1; CDR3nt: TGCGCCAGCAGCCAAGACTTGTCCTACGAGCAGTACTTC; CDR3aa: CASSQDLSYEQYF
j_gene: TRBJ2-1; abundance: .; d_gene: .; v_gene: TRBV2; CDR3nt: TGTGCCAGAACCAGACTAGAACAGAACAATGAGCAGTTCTTC; CDR3aa: CARTRLEQNNEQFF
j_gene: TRBJ1-1; abundance: .; d_gene: .; v_gene: TRBV27; CDR3nt: TGTGCCAGCAGCCACAGGGCGGTAGGCACTGAAGCTTTCTTT; CDR3aa: CASSHRAVGTEAFF
j_gene: TRBJ2-7; abundance: .; d_gene: .; v_gene: TRBV7-8; CDR3nt: TGTGCCAGCAGCCCAGAGGGCGGGTTCTCCTACGAGCAGTACTTC; CDR3aa: CASSPEGGFSYEQYF
j_gene: TRBJ1-2; abundance: .; d_gene: .; v_gene: TRBV6-5; CDR3nt: TGTGCCAGCAGTTATCTTGGGGGCATGGAGGGCTACACCTTC; CDR3aa: CASSYLGGMEGYTF